This entry lists 26 T cell receptor beta chains sequenced from one sample in a study of CD8+ T cells in alopecia areata. Following extraction, RNA underwent reverse transcription to cDNA, which served as the sequencing template. Profiling relied on immunoSEQ multiplex PCR, and the TCRdb table lists in-frame clones only, not all of them. There are 180,000 or so clones in the sample; 63% occur only once, and over 1.5% lies in the top ten. The sequences come from CD4+ T cells sorted from blood, collected at week 0. Receptors were obtained from a human donor with alopecia areata.

This clone has a single count. This chain links TRBV30 with TRBJ1-1; D perhaps matches TRBD1 (6 bases). This CDR3 comprises 19 residues. V was pared by 3 bases and J by 3 bases, with 29 bases between. CDR1 and CDR2 (germline): GTSNPN, SVGIG (reference sequence). CDR3 amino acids: CAWRPPPGGGRRVDTEAFF. CDR3 nucleotide sequence: TGTGCCTGGAGACCACCTCCGGGTGGGGGGCGACGGGTGGACACTGAAGCTTTCTTT.

The V gene is TRBV29-1, the J gene TRBJ1-5, with 8 nucleotides matching TRBD1. Looked up from germline, CDR1 is SQVTM and CDR2 is ANQGSEA. J gave up 6 bases and V 6 bases, and 10 bases lay outside the gene matches. This CDR3 has 14 residues. In DNA form, the CDR3 reads TGCAGCGTGGCCACAGGGGGTAACAGTCAGCCCCAGCATTTT. Its translation: CSVATGGNSQPQHF.

The chain uses TRBV30 and TRBJ2-1, with D unresolved. V was shortened by 0 bases and J by 5 bases, with 14 bases between the two germline ends. Germline V CDR1 and CDR2: GTSNPN, SVGIG (reference sequence). The CDR3 sequence is 15 residues long. The CDR3, as DNA: TGTGCCTGGAGTGTAGCGACACTGGTGGACAATGAGCAGTTCTTC. Translation gives CAWSVATLVDNEQFF.

This clone was recorded once. The chain couples TRBV15 to TRBJ2-1; D uncertain. The CDR3 is 14 amino acids. Trimming stripped 0 bases from V and 5 bases from J, with 8 bases between. In germline, CDR1 is LNHNV, CDR2 YYDKDF (reference sequence). The chain's CDR3 is CATSRDRPDNEQFF. The DNA for the CDR3 is TGTGCCACCAGCAGAGATCGCCCAGACAATGAGCAGTTCTTC.

The genes are TRBV9 and TRBJ2-1; TRBD2 agrees at 8 bases. The V and J ends lost 2 bases and 7 bases, in that order; junction bases with no gene match: 5. The CDR3 is 14 residues long. Germline V gene lookup returns CDR1 SGDLS and CDR2 YYNGEE. The CDR3: CASSVSGAQNEQFF. The CDR3 DNA reads as TGTGCCAGCAGCGTTAGCGGGGCGCAGAATGAGCAGTTCTTC.

This clone appeared once. The sample carries other DNA sequences with the same CDR3. This sequence joins TRBV9 and TRBJ2-1; D gene uncertain. Germline V gene data show CDR1 as SGDLS and CDR2 as YYNGEE. V lost 0 bases and J lost 4, with 8 bases in between. This CDR3 has 14 residues. This CDR3 reads CASSVVGQYNEQFF. CDR3 nucleotides: TGTGCCAGCAGCGTAGTGGGCCAGTACAATGAGCAGTTCTTC. The whole variable domain, filled in from reference TRBV9 and TRBJ2-1, reads DSGVTQTPKHLITATGQRVTLRCSPRSGDLSVYWYQQSLDQGLQFLIQYYNGEERAKGNILERFSAQQFPDLHSELNLSSLELGDSALYFCASSVVGQYNEQFFGPGTRLTVL.

This clone was detected a few times. This chain uses TRBV5-1 with TRBJ1-5; D gene ambiguous. The CDR3 is 13 amino acids. Between the trimmed V and J ends, which lost 0 bases and 6 bases, there was a span of 7 bases. The germline CDR1 and CDR2 sequences are SGHRS and YFSETQ. CDR3 DNA sequence: TGCGCCAGCAGCTTGGTGGAGGGTCAGCCCCAGCATTTT. As protein: CASSLVEGQPQHF.

This chain connects TRBV19 to TRBJ1-2; D ambiguous. The germline V and J ends were trimmed by 7 bases and 0 bases, with 18 bases remaining between them. The CDR3 is 16 amino acids. Germline CDR1 reads LNHDA; CDR2 reads SQIVND (reference sequence). The CDR3 nucleotides are TGTGCCAGTACGAGGCCAGGCGCCATAGCTAACTATGGCTACACCTTC. Its protein is CASTRPGAIANYGYTF.

This clone showed up just a few times. The genes are TRBV30 and TRBJ2-7; no firm D call. The length of the CDR3 is 12 residues. V lost 4 bases, J lost 2 bases, and 9 bases lay in between. Germline CDR1 GTSNPN, CDR2 SVGIG (reference sequence). The CDR3 spells CAWTASTYEQYF. The CDR3, as DNA: TGTGCCTGGACGGCCAGTACCTACGAGCAGTACTTC.

This sequence joins TRBV27 and TRBJ2-2, with 8 bases fitting TRBD1. The length of the CDR3 is 12 residues. Germline V CDR1 and CDR2: MNHEY, SMNVEV (reference sequence). Trimming cost V 8 bases and J 9 bases; bases outside gene matches: 5. CDR3 sequence (DNA): TGTGCCAGCGGGACAGGAATCTGGGAGCTGTTTTTT. Its protein is CASGTGIWELFF.

The chain couples TRBV30 to TRBJ2-1, with 8 bases fitting TRBD2. Germline V gene lookup returns CDR1 GTSNPN and CDR2 SVGIG (reference sequence). This CDR3 contains 15 residues. The V and J ends lost 2 bases and 5 bases, in that order; junction bases with no gene match: 8. Written as DNA, the CDR3 is TGTGCCTGGAGTCCCCCTAGCGGGTTAAACAATGAGCAGTTCTTC. It codes for CAWSPPSGLNNEQFF.

This clone was seen more than once but under ten times. The CDR3, as DNA: TGTGCCAGCAGCTTTGGGGCAGGGATCCAAGAGACCCAGTACTTC. Protein: CASSFGAGIQETQYF. The chain employs TRBV5-5 and TRBJ2-5; the D gene is possibly TRBD1 (5 bases). V was pared by 2 bases and J by 1 base, with 12 bases between. Germline assignment: CDR1 SGHKS and CDR2 YYEKEE (reference sequence). The CDR3 spans 15 residues.

This clone showed up just a few times. The J gene is TRBJ2-3, the V gene TRBV29-1, with D possibly being TRBD2 (5 bases). Germline lookup yields CDR1 SQVTM and CDR2 ANQGSEA. Trimming pared 6 bases from V and 0 bases from J, leaving 16 bases between. This CDR3 has 15 residues. CDR3 in amino acids: CSVREVGSSTDTQYF. DNA for the CDR3: TGCAGCGTCCGGGAAGTGGGGTCTAGCACAGATACGCAGTATTTT.

This chain joins TRBV11-1 and TRBJ2-1; D not certain. Germline-derived CDR1 and CDR2 are SGHAT and FQDESV (reference sequence). The CDR3 totals 14 residues. V lost 1 base and J lost 6, with 10 bases in between. In DNA, the CDR3 is TGTGCCAGCAGCTTAGGCAGTCTCGCCAATGAGCAGTTCTTC. Protein sequence: CASSLGSLANEQFF.

This clone appeared a few times. The J gene is TRBJ2-7, the V gene TRBV30; 7 nucleotides agree with TRBD1. This CDR3 spans 13 amino acids. CDR1 GTSNPN and CDR2 SVGIG come from the germline V gene (reference sequence). After removal of 3 bases from V and 1 base from J, the junction contained 3 bases not matched to a gene. The CDR3, as DNA: TGTGCCTGGAGCGCAGGGGGTTCCTACGAGCAGTACTTC. It encodes CAWSAGGSYEQYF.

The rearrangement links TRBV30 to TRBJ2-1; 9 bases match TRBD2. Looked up from germline, CDR1 is GTSNPN and CDR2 is SVGIG (reference sequence). With 1 base clipped from V and 3 bases from J, the junction kept 4 bases outside the gene matches. This CDR3 is 15 amino acids long. CDR3 loop: CAWSGLADGYNEQFF. The CDR3 bases are TGTGCCTGGAGTGGACTAGCGGACGGCTACAATGAGCAGTTCTTC.

The chain links TRBV23-1 to TRBJ2-2; perhaps TRBD2 as D (5 bases). TRBV23-1 is annotated as an ORF whose role is uncertain. V dropped 2 bases and J dropped 1 base, with 11 bases sitting between them. This CDR3 contains 16 residues. As DNA, the CDR3 is TGCGCCAGCAGTCAAACTCCGGGGTTGAACACCGGGGAGCTGTTTTTT. It yields the protein CASSQTPGLNTGELFF.

The gene calls are TRBV29-1 and TRBJ2-5, with a tentative D call TRBD2 (5 bases). Germline V lookup: CDR1 SQVTM, CDR2 ANQGSEA. The V gene lost 4 bases and the J gene lost 4 bases, with 13 bases spanning the gap. The CDR3 sequence is 13 residues long. CDR3 in DNA: TGCAGCGTTGTGGCGGCCGCGGGAGAGACCCAGTACTTC. Translating gives CSVVAAAGETQYF. The complete variable domain, with remaining parts taken from reference TRBV29-1 and TRBJ2-5, reads SAVISQKPSRDICQRGTSLTIQCQVDSQVTMMFWYRQQPGQSLTLIATANQGSEATYESGFVIDKFPISRPNLTFSTLTVSNMSPEDSSIYLCSVVAAAGETQYFGPGTRLLVL.

Only a few counts were recorded for this clone. The gene calls are TRBV28 and TRBJ2-7; D possibly corresponds to TRBD2 (5 bases). CDR1 and CDR2 from the germline V gene are MDHEN and SYDVKM. V was trimmed by 6 bases and J by 4 bases, leaving 16 bases between them. The CDR3 contains 14 residues. The CDR3 loop reads CASSRALTGYEQYF. As DNA, the CDR3 is TGTGCCAGCAGCCGCGCCCTTACGGGGTACGAGCAGTACTTC.

This clone was seen a handful of times. V usage is TRBV4-3 and J usage is TRBJ1-2; 9 positions match TRBD1. V shed 0 bases, J shed 5 bases, and the junction held 13 bases outside the gene matches. The CDR3 runs to 18 residues. Germline-derived CDR1 and CDR2 are LGHNA and YSLEER. CDR3 DNA sequence: TGCGCCAGCAGCCAAGATAGCTCCGGGACAGGGTCCAATTATGGCTACACCTTC. This gives the protein CASSQDSSGTGSNYGYTF.

The rearrangement links TRBV29-1 to TRBJ1-1, with D unclear. The CDR3 length is 14 residues. The germline V gene has CDR1 SQVTM and CDR2 ANQGSEA. The V and J ends lost 5 bases and 1 base respectively, with 14 bases between them. Here the CDR3 DNA reads TGCAGCGTTAGACGGAACAAGGGGAACACTGAAGCTTTCTTT. Amino acids: CSVRRNKGNTEAFF.

In this sample, this clone turned up once. V gene TRBV4-3 combines with J gene TRBJ2-1; 9 bases line up with TRBD1. From germline, CDR1 is LGHNA and CDR2 YSLEER. CDR3 length: 14 amino acids. V shed 4 bases, J shed 6 bases, and the junction held 4 bases outside the gene matches. CDR3 residues: CASSRTGVGNEQFF. As DNA, the CDR3 is TGCGCCAGCAGCCGGACAGGGGTGGGCAATGAGCAGTTCTTC.

This chain connects TRBV30 to TRBJ2-2; D unresolved. This CDR3 comprises 13 residues. V lost 0 bases, J lost 7 bases, and 9 bases lay in between. Germline CDR1 is GTSNPN and CDR2 is SVGIG (reference sequence). The DNA for the CDR3 is TGTGCCTGGAGTGTACGGCGTGGCGGGGAGCTGTTTTTT. Translation: CAWSVRRGGELFF.

This clone was seen a handful of times. This chain joins TRBV15 and TRBJ2-3, with no clear D. CDR1 and CDR2 (germline): LNHNV, YYDKDF (reference sequence). This CDR3 has 13 residues. Deletions cut 0 bases from V and 5 bases from J, with 6 bases between. The CDR3 nucleotides read TGTGCCACCAGCAGAGATTGGCAAGATACGCAGTATTTT. It codes for CATSRDWQDTQYF.

This sequence joins TRBV15 and TRBJ1-4; TRBD1 matches at 8 bases. The length of the CDR3 is 15 residues. V was clipped by 2 bases and J by 7 bases; unmatched bases: 6. The germline V gene encodes CDR1 LNHNV and CDR2 YYDKDF (reference sequence). The CDR3 sequence is CATSRLDRVVEKLFF. The DNA of the CDR3 is TGTGCCACCAGCAGACTGGACAGGGTGGTTGAAAAACTGTTTTTT.

This chain connects TRBV29-1 to TRBJ2-3; maybe TRBD1 (6 bases). V lost 6 bases and J 0 bases, leaving 10 bases between the germline ends. The CDR3 contains 13 residues. CDR1 is SQVTM, CDR2 ANQGSEA, per germline. CDR3 protein: CSVGDTSTDTQYF. In DNA form, the CDR3 reads TGCAGCGTCGGGGACACCAGCACAGATACGCAGTATTTT.